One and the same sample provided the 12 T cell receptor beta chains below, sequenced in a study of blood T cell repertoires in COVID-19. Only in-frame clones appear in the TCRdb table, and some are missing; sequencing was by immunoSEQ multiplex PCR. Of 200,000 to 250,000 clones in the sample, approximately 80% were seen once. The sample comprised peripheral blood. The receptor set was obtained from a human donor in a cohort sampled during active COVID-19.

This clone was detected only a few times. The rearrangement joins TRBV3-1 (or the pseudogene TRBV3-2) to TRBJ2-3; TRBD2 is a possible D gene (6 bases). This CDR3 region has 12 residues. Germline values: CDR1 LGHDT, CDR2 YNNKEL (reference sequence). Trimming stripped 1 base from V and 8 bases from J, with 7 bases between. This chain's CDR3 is CASSQGRGTQYF. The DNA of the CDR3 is TGTGCCAGCAGCCAAGGGCGGGGTACGCAGTATTTT.

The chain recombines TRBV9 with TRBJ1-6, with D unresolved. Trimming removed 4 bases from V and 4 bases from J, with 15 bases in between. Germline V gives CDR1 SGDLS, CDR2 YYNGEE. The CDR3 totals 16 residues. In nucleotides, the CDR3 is TGTGCCAGCAGCTTTAGAGACACCCCTTATAATTCACCCCTCCACTTT. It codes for CASSFRDTPYNSPLHF.

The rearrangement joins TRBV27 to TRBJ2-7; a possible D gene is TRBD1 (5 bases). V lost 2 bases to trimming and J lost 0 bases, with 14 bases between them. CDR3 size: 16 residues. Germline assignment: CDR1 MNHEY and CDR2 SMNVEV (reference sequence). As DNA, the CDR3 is TGTGCCAGCAGTTTAGTCTGGTCAGGGCACTCCTACGAGCAGTACTTC. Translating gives CASSLVWSGHSYEQYF.

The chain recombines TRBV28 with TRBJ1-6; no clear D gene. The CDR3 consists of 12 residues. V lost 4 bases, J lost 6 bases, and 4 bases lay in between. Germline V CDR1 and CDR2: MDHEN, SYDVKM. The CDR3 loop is CASSYGNSPLHF. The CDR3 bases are TGTGCCAGCAGTTACGGTAATTCACCCCTCCACTTT. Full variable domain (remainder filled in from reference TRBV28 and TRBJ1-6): DVKVTQSSRYLVKRTGEKVFLECVQDMDHENMFWYRQDPGLGLRLIYFSYDVKMKEKGDIPEGYSVSREKKERFSLILESASTNQTSMYLCASSYGNSPLHFGNGTRLTVT.

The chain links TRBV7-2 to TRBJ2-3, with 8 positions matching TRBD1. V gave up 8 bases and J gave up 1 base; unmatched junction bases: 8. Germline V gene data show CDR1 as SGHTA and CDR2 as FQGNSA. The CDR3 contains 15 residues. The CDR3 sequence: CASPSPGQGTDTQYF. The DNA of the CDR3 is TGTGCCAGCCCGAGTCCGGGACAGGGCACAGATACGCAGTATTTT.

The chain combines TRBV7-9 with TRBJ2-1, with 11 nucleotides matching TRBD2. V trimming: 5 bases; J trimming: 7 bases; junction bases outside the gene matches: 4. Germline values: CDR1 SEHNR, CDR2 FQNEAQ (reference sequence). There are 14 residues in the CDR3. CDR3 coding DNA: TGTGCCAGCAGCCTAAGACTAGCGGGGAATGAGCAGTTCTTC. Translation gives CASSLRLAGNEQFF.

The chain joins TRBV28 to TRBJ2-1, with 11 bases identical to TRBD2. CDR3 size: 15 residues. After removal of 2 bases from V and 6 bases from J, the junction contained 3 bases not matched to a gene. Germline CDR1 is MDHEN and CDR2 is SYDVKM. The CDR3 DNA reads TGTGCCAGCAGTTTACCCGGGACTAGCGGCAATGAGCAGTTCTTC. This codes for CASSLPGTSGNEQFF.

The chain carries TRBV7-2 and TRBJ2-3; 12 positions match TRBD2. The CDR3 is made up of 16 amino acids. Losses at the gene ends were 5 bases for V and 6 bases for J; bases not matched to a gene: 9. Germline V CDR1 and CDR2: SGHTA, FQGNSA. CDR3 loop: CASSAGLAGTGDTQYF. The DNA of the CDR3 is TGTGCCAGCAGCGCAGGACTAGCGGGAACAGGGGATACGCAGTATTTT. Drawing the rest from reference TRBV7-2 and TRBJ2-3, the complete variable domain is GAGVSQSPSNKVTEKGKDVELRCDPISGHTALYWYRQSLGQGLEFLIYFQGNSAPDKSGLPSDRFSAERTGGSVSTLTIQRTQQEDSAVYLCASSAGLAGTGDTQYFGPGTRLTVL.

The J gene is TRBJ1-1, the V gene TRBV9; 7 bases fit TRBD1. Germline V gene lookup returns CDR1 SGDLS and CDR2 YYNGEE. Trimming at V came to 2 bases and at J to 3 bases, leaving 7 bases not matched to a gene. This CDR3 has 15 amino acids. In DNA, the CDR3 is TGTGCCAGCAGCGTCACCCGACAGGGACACACTGAAGCTTTCTTT. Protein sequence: CASSVTRQGHTEAFF. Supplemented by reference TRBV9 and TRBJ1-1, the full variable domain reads DSGVTQTPKHLITATGQRVTLRCSPRSGDLSVYWYQQSLDQGLQFLIQYYNGEERAKGNILERFSAQQFPDLHSELNLSSLELGDSALYFCASSVTRQGHTEAFFGQGTRLTVV.

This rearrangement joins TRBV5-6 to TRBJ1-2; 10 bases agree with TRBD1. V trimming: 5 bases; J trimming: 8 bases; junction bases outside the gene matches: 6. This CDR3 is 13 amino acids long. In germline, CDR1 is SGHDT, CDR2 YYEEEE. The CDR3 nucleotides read TGTGCCAGCAGAAGACAGGGGGCGAGGGGCTACACCTTC. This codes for CASRRQGARGYTF.

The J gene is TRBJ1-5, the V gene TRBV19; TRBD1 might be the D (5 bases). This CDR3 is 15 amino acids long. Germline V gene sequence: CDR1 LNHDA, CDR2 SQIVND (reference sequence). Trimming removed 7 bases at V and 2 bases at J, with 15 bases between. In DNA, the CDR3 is TGTGCCAGTACCTATCAGACGGGGGGCAATCAGCCCCAGCATTTT. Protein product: CASTYQTGGNQPQHF.

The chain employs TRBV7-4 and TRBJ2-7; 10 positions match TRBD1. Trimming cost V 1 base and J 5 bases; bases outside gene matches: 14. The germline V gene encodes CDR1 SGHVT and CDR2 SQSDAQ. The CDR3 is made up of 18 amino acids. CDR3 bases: TGTGCCAGCAGCTTAGGACAGGGGGCATTTGGGAATATCCACGAGCAGTACTTC. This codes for CASSLGQGAFGNIHEQYF.